This TCR beta chain was captured in a study of blood T cell repertoires in COVID-19. This clone was seen a handful of times. CDR3 length: 16 residues. The germline CDR1 and CDR2 sequences are LGHDT and YNNKEL (reference sequence). V dropped 4 bases and J dropped 3; count of bases not matched to a gene: 6. Enrollees, about 18 to 89 years old, lived in roughly 24 US areas. Participants' reported clinical history set cohort assignment. Recovered Cohort 3 donors showed two negative PCRs, clearance, or symptom resolution. Original methodology: It was from reference gene primer amplification that nucleated cell counts were estimated. The data were produced by immunoSEQ multiplex PCR, yet TCRdb's version contains in-frame clones alone and is incomplete. V, J and clone size were drawn from that table, and D and trimming were deduced from the DNA. Seen here are approximately 230,000 clones, just under 85% observed once, and the top ten hold roughly 15%.

The receptor comes from a man aged 40-55 years who had recovered from COVID-19. V and J are TRBV3-1 (or the pseudogene TRBV3-2) and TRBJ2-5; 12 bases map to TRBD2. Source material: PBMCs or T cells enriched from blood (not recorded which). The CDR3 DNA reads as TGTGCCAGCAGCCTCCTAGCGGGGGGGCCGAAAGAGACCCAGTACTTC. Its protein product is CASSLLAGGPKETQYF.